Sequencing of this TCR beta chain was carried out in a study of OX40 agonist ivuxolimab in advanced cancers. Systemic immunosuppression or a history of autoimmune disease excluded patients. The table came from immunoSEQ multiplex PCR; TCRdb's copy has only in-frame clones and leaves some out. This table holds roughly 86,000 clones, about 94% found once. There are 14 residues in the CDR3. V was trimmed by 5 bases and J by 4 bases, leaving 14 bases between them. Germline V gene sequence: CDR1 SGHVS, CDR2 FQNEAQ. The TCR sequence derives from an adult with an advanced solid tumor such as melanoma, head and neck, liver or kidney cancer. The sample consisted of CD4+ or CD8+ T cells sorted from blood, taken in a trial of the OX40 agonist ivuxolimab. The rearrangement joins TRBV7-8 to TRBJ1-2; tentatively, D is TRBD1 (6 bases). CDR3 region: CASSITGKIYGYTF. In DNA, the CDR3 is TGTGCCAGCAGCATAACAGGGAAAATCTATGGCTACACCTTC.